The 3 T cell receptor beta chains below come from one sample, sequenced in a study of T cell changes during pregnancy in multiple sclerosis (dated by TCRdb to between 2019 and 2020). Libraries were prepared through the immunoSEQ multiplex PCR assay. Not all clones reach the TCRdb copy of this immuneACCESS table, which keeps in-frame sequences only. Checked studies attribute under half of the gap to unresolved V genes and leave the rest unexplained. Here the sample has about 14,000 clones; roughly 88% occur a single time. The ten largest clones represent approximately 13% of the sample. The sample in question was CD8+ T cells from peripheral blood mononuclear cells, obtained after pregnancy. Receptors were obtained from a female donor in good health, enrolled as a control in a pregnancy study.

V usage is TRBV15 and J usage is TRBJ2-6, with 7 bases aligning to TRBD2. Trimming removed 5 bases from V and 4 bases from J; junction bases left unmatched: 2. The CDR3 contains 14 residues. Per germline, CDR1 LNHNV and CDR2 YYDKDF (reference sequence). The CDR3 here is CATSGGEGANVLTF. CDR3 sequence (DNA): TGTGCCACCAGCGGGGGGGAAGGGGCCAACGTCCTGACTTTC.

V gene TRBV7-9 combines with J gene TRBJ2-7; TRBD2 might be the D (7 bases). This CDR3 has 16 residues. In germline, CDR1 is SEHNR, CDR2 FQNEAQ (reference sequence). Trimming removed 1 base at V and 0 bases at J, with 13 bases between. Written as DNA, the CDR3 is TGTGCCAGCAGCTTAGGGGGGGGGCGTCCCTCCTACGAGCAGTACTTC. It specifies CASSLGGGRPSYEQYF. The complete variable domain, with remaining parts taken from reference TRBV7-9 and TRBJ2-7, reads DTGVSQNPRHKITKRGQNVTFRCDPISEHNRLYWYRQTLGQGPEFLTYFQNEAQLEKSRLLSDRFSAERPKGSFSTLEIQRTEQGDSAMYLCASSLGGGRPSYEQYFGPGTRLTVT.

The chain has TRBV6-6 and TRBJ2-3, with a weak D call TRBD2 (7 bases). The V and J ends lost 6 bases and 3 bases respectively, with 13 bases between them. Germline CDR1 and CDR2: MNHNY and SVGAGI (reference sequence). The CDR3 length is 14 residues. DNA of the CDR3: TGTGCCAGCAGCCCCAGGGGAGGGACAGATACGCAGTATTTT. Its protein product is CASSPRGGTDTQYF.